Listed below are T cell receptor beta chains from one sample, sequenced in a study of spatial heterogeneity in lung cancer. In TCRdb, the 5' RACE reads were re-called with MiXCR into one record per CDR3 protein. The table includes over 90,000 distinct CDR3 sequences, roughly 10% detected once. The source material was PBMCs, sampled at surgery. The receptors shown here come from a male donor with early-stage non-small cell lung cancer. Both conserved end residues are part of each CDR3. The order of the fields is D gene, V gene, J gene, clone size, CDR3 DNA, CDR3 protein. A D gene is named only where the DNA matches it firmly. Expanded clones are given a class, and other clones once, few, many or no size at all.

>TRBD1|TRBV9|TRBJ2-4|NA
TGTGCCAGCAGCGTAGGGACAGGGAAAAACATTCAGTACTTC
CASSVGTGKNIQYF
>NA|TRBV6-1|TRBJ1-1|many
TGTGCCAGCAGTGAGGAGCAGGCTTGGGTTACTGAAGCTTTCTTT
CASSEEQAWVTEAFF
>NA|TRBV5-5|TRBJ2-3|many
TGTGCCAGCAGCCCAAAAACAGATACGCAGTATTTT
CASSPKTDTQYF
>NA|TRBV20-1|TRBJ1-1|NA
TGCAGTGCTAGAGATGTGAACACTGAAGCTTTCTTT
CSARDVNTEAFF
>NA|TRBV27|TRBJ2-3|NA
TGTGCCAGCAGTTCCCTGAAGGGTACGCAGTATTTT
CASSSLKGTQYF
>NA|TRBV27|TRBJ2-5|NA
TGTGCCAGCAGCCGAGTAGGAGAGACCCAGTACTTC
CASSRVGETQYF
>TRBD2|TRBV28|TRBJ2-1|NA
TGTGCCAGCAGTCTAGCGGGAGGGCCTTACTACAATGAGCAGTTCTTC
CASSLAGGPYYNEQFF
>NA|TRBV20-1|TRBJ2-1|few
TGCAGTGCTAGGGAGCAGTGGGATGAGCAGTTCTTC
CSAREQWDEQFF
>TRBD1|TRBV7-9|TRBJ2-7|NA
TGTGCCAGCAGCTCAAATACCGGGACAGGCGAGCAGTACTTC
CASSSNTGTGEQYF
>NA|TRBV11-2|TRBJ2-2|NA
TGTGCCAGCAGCTTAGACCGGGGGATGAACACCGGGGAGCTGTTTTTT
CASSLDRGMNTGELFF
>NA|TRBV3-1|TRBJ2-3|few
TGTGCCAGCAGCCAAGGGGCTCCGGGATTCACAGATACGCAGTATTTT
CASSQGAPGFTDTQYF
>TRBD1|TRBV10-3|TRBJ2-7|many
TGTGCCATCAGTGACGGGACAGGGATCACCTACGAGCAGTACTTC
CAISDGTGITYEQYF
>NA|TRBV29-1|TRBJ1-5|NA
TGCAGCGTTCTGTACACCAGCAATCAGCCCCAGCATTTT
CSVLYTSNQPQHF